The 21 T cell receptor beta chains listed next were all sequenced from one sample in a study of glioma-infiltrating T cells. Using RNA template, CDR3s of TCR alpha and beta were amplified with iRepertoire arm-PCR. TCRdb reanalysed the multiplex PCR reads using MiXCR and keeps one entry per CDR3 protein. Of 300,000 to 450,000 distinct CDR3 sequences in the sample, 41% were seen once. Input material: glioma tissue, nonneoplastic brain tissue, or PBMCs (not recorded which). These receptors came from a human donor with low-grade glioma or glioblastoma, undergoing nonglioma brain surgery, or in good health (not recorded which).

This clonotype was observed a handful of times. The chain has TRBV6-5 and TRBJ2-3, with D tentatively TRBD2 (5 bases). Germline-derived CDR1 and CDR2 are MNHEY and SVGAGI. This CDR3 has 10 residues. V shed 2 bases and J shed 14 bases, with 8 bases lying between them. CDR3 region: CASSYARVYF. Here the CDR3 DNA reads TGTGCCAGCAGTTACGCGAGGGTGTATTTT.

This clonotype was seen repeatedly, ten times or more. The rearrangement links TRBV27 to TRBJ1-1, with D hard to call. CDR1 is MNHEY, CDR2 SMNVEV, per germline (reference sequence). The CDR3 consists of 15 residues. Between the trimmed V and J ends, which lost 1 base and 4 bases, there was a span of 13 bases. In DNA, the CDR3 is TGTGCCAGCAGTTTATTCTCTGGGAGCCGCACTGAAGCTTTCTTT. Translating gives CASSLFSGSRTEAFF.

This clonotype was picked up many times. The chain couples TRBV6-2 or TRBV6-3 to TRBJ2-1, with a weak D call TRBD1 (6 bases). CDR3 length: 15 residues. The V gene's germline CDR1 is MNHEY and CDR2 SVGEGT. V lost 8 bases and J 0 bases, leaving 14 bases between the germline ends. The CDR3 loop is CASSQGWGSYNEQFF. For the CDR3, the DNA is TGTGCCAGCTCCCAGGGGTGGGGCTCCTACAATGAGCAGTTCTTC.

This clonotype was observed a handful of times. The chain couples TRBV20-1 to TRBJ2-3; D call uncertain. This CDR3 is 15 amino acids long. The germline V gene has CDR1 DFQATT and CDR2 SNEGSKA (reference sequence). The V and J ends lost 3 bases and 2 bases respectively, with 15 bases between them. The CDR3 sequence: CSARRSQSDTDTQYF. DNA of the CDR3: TGCAGTGCTAGGAGATCCCAATCAGACACAGATACGCAGTATTTT.

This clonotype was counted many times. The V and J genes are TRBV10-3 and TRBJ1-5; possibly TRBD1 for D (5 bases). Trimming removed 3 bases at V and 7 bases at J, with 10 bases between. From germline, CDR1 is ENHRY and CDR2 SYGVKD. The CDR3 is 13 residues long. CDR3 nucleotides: TGTGCCATCAGTGAAAGTGGGGGACAGCCCCAGCATTTT. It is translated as CAISESGGQPQHF.

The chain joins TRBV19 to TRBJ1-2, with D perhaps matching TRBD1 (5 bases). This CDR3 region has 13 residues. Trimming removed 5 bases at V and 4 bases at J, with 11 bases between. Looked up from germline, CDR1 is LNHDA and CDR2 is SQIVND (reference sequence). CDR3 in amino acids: CASSPGYLYGYTF. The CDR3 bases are TGTGCCAGTAGTCCAGGGTACCTCTATGGCTACACCTTC.

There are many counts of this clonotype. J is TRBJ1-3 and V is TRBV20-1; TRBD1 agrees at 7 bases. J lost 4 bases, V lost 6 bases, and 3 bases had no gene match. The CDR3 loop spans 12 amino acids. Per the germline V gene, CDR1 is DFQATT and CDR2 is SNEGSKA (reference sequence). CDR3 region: CSAQGQGNTIYF. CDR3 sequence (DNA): TGCAGTGCACAGGGACAGGGAAACACCATATATTTT.

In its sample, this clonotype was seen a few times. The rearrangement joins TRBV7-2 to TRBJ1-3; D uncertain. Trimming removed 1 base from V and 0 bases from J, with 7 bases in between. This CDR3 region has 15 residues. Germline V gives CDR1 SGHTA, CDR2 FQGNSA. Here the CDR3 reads CASSLVGSSGNTIYF. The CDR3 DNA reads TGTGCCAGCAGCTTAGTTGGGAGCTCTGGAAACACCATATATTTT.

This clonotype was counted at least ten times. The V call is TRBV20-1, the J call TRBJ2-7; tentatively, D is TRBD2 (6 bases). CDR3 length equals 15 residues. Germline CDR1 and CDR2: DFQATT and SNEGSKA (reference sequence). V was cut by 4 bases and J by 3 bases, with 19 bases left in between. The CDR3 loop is CSATKPLALVYEQYF. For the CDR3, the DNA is TGCAGTGCTACGAAGCCCCTAGCGTTGGTCTACGAGCAGTACTTC.

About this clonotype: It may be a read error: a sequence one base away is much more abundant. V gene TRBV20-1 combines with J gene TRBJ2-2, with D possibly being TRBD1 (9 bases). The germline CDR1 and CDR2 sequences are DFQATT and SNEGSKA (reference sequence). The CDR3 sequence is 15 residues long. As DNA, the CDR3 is TGCAGTGCTAGAGTGGGGACAGGGCTTAGCGGGGAGCTGCTTTTT. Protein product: CSARVGTGLSGELLF.

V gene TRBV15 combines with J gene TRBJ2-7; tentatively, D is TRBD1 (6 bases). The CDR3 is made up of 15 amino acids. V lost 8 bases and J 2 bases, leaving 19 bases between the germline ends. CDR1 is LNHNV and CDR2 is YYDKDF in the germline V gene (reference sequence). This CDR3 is CATGESGTRAYEQYF. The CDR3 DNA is TGTGCCACCGGAGAGTCCGGGACAAGGGCCTACGAGCAGTACTTC. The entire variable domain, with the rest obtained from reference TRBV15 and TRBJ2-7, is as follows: DAMVIQNPRYQVTQFGKPVTLSCSQTLNHNVMYWYQQKSSQAPKLLFHYYDKDFNNEADTPDNFQSRRPNTSFCFLDIRSPGLGDTAMYLCATGESGTRAYEQYFGPGTRLTVT.

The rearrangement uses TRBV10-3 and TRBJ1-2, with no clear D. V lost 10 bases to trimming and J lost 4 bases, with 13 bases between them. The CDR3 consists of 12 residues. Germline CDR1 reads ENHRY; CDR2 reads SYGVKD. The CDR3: CATRETIYGYTF. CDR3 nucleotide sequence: TGTGCCACCCGAGAGACGATCTATGGCTACACCTTC.

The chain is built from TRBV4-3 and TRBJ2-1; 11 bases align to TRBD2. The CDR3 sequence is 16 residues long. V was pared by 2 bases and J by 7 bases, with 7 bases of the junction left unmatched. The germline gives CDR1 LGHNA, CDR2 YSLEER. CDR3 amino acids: CASSQRLTSGENEQFF. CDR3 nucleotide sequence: TGCGCCAGCAGCCAAAGGTTGACTAGCGGGGAGAATGAGCAGTTCTTC.

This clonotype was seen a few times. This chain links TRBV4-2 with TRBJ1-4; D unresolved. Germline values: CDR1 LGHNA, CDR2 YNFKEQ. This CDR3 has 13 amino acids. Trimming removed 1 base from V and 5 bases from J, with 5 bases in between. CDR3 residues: CASSQVKNEKLFF. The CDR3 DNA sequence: TGTGCCAGCAGCCAAGTCAAAAATGAAAAACTGTTTTTT.

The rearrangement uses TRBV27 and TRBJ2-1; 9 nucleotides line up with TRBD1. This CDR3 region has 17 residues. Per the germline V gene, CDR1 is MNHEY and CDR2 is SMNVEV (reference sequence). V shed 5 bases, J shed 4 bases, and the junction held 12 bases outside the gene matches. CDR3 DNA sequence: TGTGCCAGCAGTCCCAACCTTCGGGACAGGGTATACAATGAGCAGTTCTTC. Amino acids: CASSPNLRDRVYNEQFF.

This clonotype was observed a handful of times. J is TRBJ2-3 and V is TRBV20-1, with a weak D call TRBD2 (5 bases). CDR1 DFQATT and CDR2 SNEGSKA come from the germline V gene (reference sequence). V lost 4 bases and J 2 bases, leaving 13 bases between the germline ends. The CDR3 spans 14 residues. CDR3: CSAKNTGITDTQYF. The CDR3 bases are TGCAGTGCTAAAAACACGGGAATCACAGATACGCAGTATTTT.

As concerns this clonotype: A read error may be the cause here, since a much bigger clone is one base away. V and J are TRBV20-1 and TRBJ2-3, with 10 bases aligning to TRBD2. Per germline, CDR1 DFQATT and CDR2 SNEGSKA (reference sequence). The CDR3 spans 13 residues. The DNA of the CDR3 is TGCAGTGCTATAGCGGGGGGCACAGATTCGCAGTATTTT. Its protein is CSAIAGGTDSQYF.

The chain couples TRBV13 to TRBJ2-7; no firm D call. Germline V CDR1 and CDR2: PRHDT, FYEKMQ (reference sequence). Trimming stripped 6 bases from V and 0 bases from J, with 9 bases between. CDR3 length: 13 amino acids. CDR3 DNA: TGTGCCAGCAGACGTAGCCACTCCTACGAGCAGTACTTC. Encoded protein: CASRRSHSYEQYF.

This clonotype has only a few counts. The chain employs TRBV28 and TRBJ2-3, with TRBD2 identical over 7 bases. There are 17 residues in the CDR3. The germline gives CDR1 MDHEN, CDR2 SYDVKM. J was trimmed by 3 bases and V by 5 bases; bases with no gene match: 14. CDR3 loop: CASSLFMAGALTDTQYF. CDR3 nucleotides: TGTGCCAGCAGTCTCTTTATGGCGGGAGCTTTAACAGATACGCAGTATTTT. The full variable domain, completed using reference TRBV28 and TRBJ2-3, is DVKVTQSSRYLVKRTGEKVFLECVQDMDHENMFWYRQDPGLGLRLIYFSYDVKMKEKGDIPEGYSVSREKKERFSLILESASTNQTSMYLCASSLFMAGALTDTQYFGPGTRLTVL.

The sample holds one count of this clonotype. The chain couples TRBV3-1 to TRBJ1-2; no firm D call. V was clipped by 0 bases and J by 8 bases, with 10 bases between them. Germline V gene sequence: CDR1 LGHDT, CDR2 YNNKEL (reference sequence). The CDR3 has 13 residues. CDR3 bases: TGTGCCAGCAGCCAAGAGTTCCGGAGGGGCTACACCTTC. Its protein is CASSQEFRRGYTF.

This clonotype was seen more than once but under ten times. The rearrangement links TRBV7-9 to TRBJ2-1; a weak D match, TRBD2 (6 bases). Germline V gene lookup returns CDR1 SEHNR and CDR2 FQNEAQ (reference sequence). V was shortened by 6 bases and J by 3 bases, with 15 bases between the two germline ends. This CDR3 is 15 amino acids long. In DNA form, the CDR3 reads TGTGCCAGCAGTCCAAATCTGCGGGACTACAATGAGCAGTTCTTC. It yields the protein CASSPNLRDYNEQFF.